Listed below are T cell receptor beta chains from one sample, sequenced in a study of T cells in Graves' hyperthyroidism and ophthalmopathy. TCRdb independently ran MiXCR on the multiplex PCR reads; one entry per CDR3 protein. The sample records roughly 700,000 distinct CDR3 sequences, around 16% being singletons. Sequencing used blood. Receptors were obtained from a man in his fifties or sixties with Graves' hyperthyroidism. Each CDR3 is given with its conserved first and last residue. A D gene is named only where the DNA matches it firmly. Rows give clone size only sometimes, using once, few, many, or a class for an expanded clone.

cdr3_nt | cdr3_aa | j_call | v_call | clone_size | d_call
TGTGCCAGCAGCCCACTAGATCTCTTGAACACCGGGGAGCTGTTTTTT | CASSPLDLLNTGELFF | TRBJ2-2 | TRBV9 | many | -
TGCAGTGCTAGCCCCCTGACAACTAGCACAGATACGCAGTATTTT | CSASPLTTSTDTQYF | TRBJ2-3 | TRBV20-1 | few | -
TGTGCCAGCAGTGTAGGTAGCGGGGACTACAATGAGCAGTTCTTC | CASSVGSGDYNEQFF | TRBJ2-1 | TRBV2 | many | TRBD2
TGTGCCACCAGCAGAAGGAAGGGGATTGACACTGAAGCTTTCTTT | CATSRRKGIDTEAFF | TRBJ1-1 | TRBV15 | few | -
TGCAGTGCCCGCCCTAGCGGGAGGATCGATGAGCAGTTCTTC | CSARPSGRIDEQFF | TRBJ2-1 | TRBV20-1 | many | TRBD2
TGTGCCAGCAGGGCACAGGGGGCATTAACAAATGAGCAGTTCTTC | CASRAQGALTNEQFF | TRBJ2-1 | TRBV2 | many | TRBD1
TGTGCCAGCAGTGAAGGAAGGATCCCCAAGCGGGAGGAATCCTACGAGCAGTACTTC | CASSEGRIPKREESYEQYF | TRBJ2-7 | TRBV2 | - | TRBD2
TGTGCCAGCAGTTTAGGCCCAGCTTATAATTCACCCCTCCACTTT | CASSLGPAYNSPLHF | TRBJ1-6 | TRBV28 | many | -
TGCAGCGTCGGGACAGGGATTCAGCCCCAGCATTTT | CSVGTGIQPQHF | TRBJ1-5 | TRBV29-1 | many | TRBD1
TGTGCCAGCAGTTTAATGACTAGCGGGAGCAATGAGCAGTTCTTC | CASSLMTSGSNEQFF | TRBJ2-1 | TRBV28 | many | TRBD2
TGTGCCAGCAGTCCTCCAGCGGGAGGGGGTAATGAGCAGTTCTTC | CASSPPAGGGNEQFF | TRBJ2-1 | TRBV6-1 | many | TRBD2
TGTGCCAGCAAACTAGACACCGGGGAGCTGTTTTTT | CASKLDTGELFF | TRBJ2-2 | TRBV28 | - | -
TGTGCCAGCAGCTCCCGCTCAGGGAGCGGTAACACCGGGGAGCTGTTTTTT | CASSSRSGSGNTGELFF | TRBJ2-2 | TRBV7-9 | - | -
TGTGCCAGCAGTTCAGCCCCGGGACAGGGGGCGACCTACGAGCAGTACTTC | CASSSAPGQGATYEQYF | TRBJ2-7 | TRBV28 | many | TRBD1
TGTGCCAGCAGTGAAGATGGACAATCTAACTATGGCTACACCTTC | CASSEDGQSNYGYTF | TRBJ1-2 | TRBV2 | many | -
TGTGCCATCAGTGAAAGGCTAGCGGGGACTTCTCGGTATTTT | CAISERLAGTSRYF | TRBJ2-3 | TRBV10-3 | many | TRBD2
TGCAGCGTTCAGACAGGGACTGAAGCTTTCTTT | CSVQTGTEAFF | TRBJ1-1 | TRBV29-1 | many | TRBD1
TGTGCCAGCAGTTACGTAGCGGGTAGAGATACGCAGTATTTT | CASSYVAGRDTQYF | TRBJ2-3 | TRBV6-6 | many | TRBD2
TGTGCCAGCAGACAAACAGGGGGTAAGGATGAAAAACTGTTTTTT | CASRQTGGKDEKLFF | TRBJ1-4 | TRBV28 | - | TRBD1
TGTGCCAGCAGTTCGCCCCCGGTAGAATTCCTCCGCGAGCAGTACTTC | CASSSPPVEFLREQYF | TRBJ2-7 | TRBV6-2/TRBV6-3 | many | -
TGTGCCAGCAGTTTAGCGGGCTGGAGGGACACTGAAGCTTTCTTT | CASSLAGWRDTEAFF | TRBJ1-1 | TRBV12-3/TRBV12-4 | many | -
TGTGCCAGCAGTTACTCGAATCTAGGTGCACTACCCAGCTCCTACGAGCAGTACTTC | CASSYSNLGALPSSYEQYF | TRBJ2-7 | TRBV6-2/TRBV6-3 | - | -
TGTGCCAGCAGCCGCCCGGACAGCGGGACTGAAAAACTGTTTTTT | CASSRPDSGTEKLFF | TRBJ1-4 | TRBV7-9 | - | -
TGTGCCACCGGACAGAACTATGGCTACACCTTC | CATGQNYGYTF | TRBJ1-2 | TRBV2 | many | -
TGCAGTGCCGATGCCGGGACAGGGGTCTACGAGCAGTACTTC | CSADAGTGVYEQYF | TRBJ2-7 | TRBV20-1 | - | TRBD1
TGTGCCAGCAGCGACGTGAGTCGGGGTCGGACCGGGGAGCTGTTTTTT | CASSDVSRGRTGELFF | TRBJ2-2 | TRBV6-1 | - | -
TGTGCCAGCTCACCAAAGACAGGGGTTCGCTACGAGCAGTACTTC | CASSPKTGVRYEQYF | TRBJ2-7 | TRBV18 | - | TRBD1
TGCAGCGTTGGTAGGCGGGGGAAAGTCCAAGAGACCCAGTACTTC | CSVGRRGKVQETQYF | TRBJ2-5 | TRBV29-1 | - | TRBD2
TGTGCCAGGGAACAGCGGGAGGTAAGCTACGAGCAGTACTTC | CAREQREVSYEQYF | TRBJ2-7 | TRBV2 | - | TRBD2
TGTGCCAGCAGCTTACAGTCACAGGGGAAGGGATCCTACGAGCAGTACTTC | CASSLQSQGKGSYEQYF | TRBJ2-7 | TRBV7-6 | few | TRBD1
TGTGCCTGGAGGCTACAGGGGGCTCAAGAGACCCAGTACTTC | CAWRLQGAQETQYF | TRBJ2-5 | TRBV30 | many | TRBD1
TGTGCCAGCTCACCCCTAAGAAGCAATGAGCAGTTCTTC | CASSPLRSNEQFF | TRBJ2-1 | TRBV18 | many | -
TGCGCCAGCAGCCAAGATTGGGCCTCCGAAGCTTTCTTT | CASSQDWASEAFF | TRBJ1-1 | TRBV4-3 | few | -
TGTGCCAGCAGTTCCCACTCGGGGGACAGGGGATATAGGACAGATACGCAGTATTTT | CASSSHSGDRGYRTDTQYF | TRBJ2-3 | TRBV28 | many | TRBD1
TGTGCCAGCAGCCCAGACAGGGAAGATACGCAGTATTTT | CASSPDREDTQYF | TRBJ2-3 | TRBV7-2 | many | TRBD1
TGTGCCAGCAGTTTAATGGGGGCGTCTTACGGAAACACCATATATTTT | CASSLMGASYGNTIYF | TRBJ1-3 | TRBV27 | few | -
TGCAGTGCTAGGGTTGGACTCACCGGGGAGCTGTTTTTT | CSARVGLTGELFF | TRBJ2-2 | TRBV20-1 | many | -